A single sample is the source of the 10 T cell receptor beta chains below, sequenced in a study of OX40 agonist ivuxolimab in advanced cancers. The table came from immunoSEQ multiplex PCR; TCRdb's copy has only in-frame clones and leaves some out. Found here are fewer than 30,000 clones, 88% of them singletons; the top ten hold 22%. Source: CD4+ or CD8+ T cells sorted from blood, taken in a trial of the OX40 agonist ivuxolimab. The receptors come from an adult with an advanced solid tumor such as melanoma, head and neck, liver or kidney cancer.

J is TRBJ2-7 and V is TRBV5-4; unclear D gene. Per the germline V gene, CDR1 is SGHNT and CDR2 is YYREEE (reference sequence). The CDR3 length is 14 residues. V dropped 1 base and J dropped 1 base, with 9 bases sitting between them. The CDR3 bases are TGTGCCAGCAGCTTGTTGGGCCAGTCCTACGAGCAGTACTTC. Protein product: CASSLLGQSYEQYF.

V is TRBV27 and J is TRBJ2-5; 11 nucleotides match TRBD2. CDR3 length equals 15 residues. Unmatched junction bases numbered 8, after V lost 6 bases and J lost 5 bases. Looked up from germline, CDR1 is MNHEY and CDR2 is SMNVEV (reference sequence). This chain's CDR3 is CASSHRLAGTETQYF. The DNA of the CDR3 is TGTGCCAGCAGCCATCGACTAGCGGGAACCGAGACCCAGTACTTC.

V gene TRBV15 combines with J gene TRBJ1-3; possible D gene TRBD1, 5 bases. Trimming cost V 0 bases and J 0 bases, with 9 bases left between them. CDR1 and CDR2 from the germline V gene are LNHNV and YYDKDF (reference sequence). CDR3 length equals 16 residues. The CDR3 reads CATSRDQGLSGNTIYF. The CDR3 nucleotides are TGTGCCACCAGCAGAGATCAGGGCCTCTCTGGAAACACCATATATTTT. The full variable domain, its missing parts supplied by reference TRBV15 and TRBJ1-3, is DAMVIQNPRYQVTQFGKPVTLSCSQTLNHNVMYWYQQKSSQAPKLLFHYYDKDFNNEADTPDNFQSRRPNTSFCFLDIRSPGLGDTAMYLCATSRDQGLSGNTIYFGEGSWLTVV.

The chain has TRBV7-3 and TRBJ2-3; TRBD1 agrees at 7 bases. CDR1 is SGHTA, CDR2 FQGTGA, per germline. With 0 bases clipped from V and 4 bases from J, the junction kept 4 bases outside the gene matches. The CDR3 loop spans 15 amino acids. The CDR3 bases are TGTGCCAGCAGCTTAACGGCAGGGGGTTCAGATACGCAGTATTTT. It encodes CASSLTAGGSDTQYF.

This clone was picked up one time. The V gene is TRBV11-2, the J gene TRBJ2-1, with no clear D. CDR3 size: 12 residues. The germline gives CDR1 SGHAT, CDR2 FQNNGV. V lost 0 bases, J lost 10 bases, and 7 bases lay in between. For the CDR3, the DNA is TGTGCCAGCAGCTTAGATCGCAGGGAGCAGTTCTTC. This translates into CASSLDRREQFF. The whole variable domain, remainder taken from reference TRBV11-2 and TRBJ2-1, is EAGVAQSPRYKIIEKRQSVAFWCNPISGHATLYWYQQILGQGPKLLIQFQNNGVVDDSQLPKDRFSAERLKGVDSTLKIQPAKLEDSAVYLCASSLDRREQFFGPGTRLTVL.

The chain is built from TRBV12-5 and TRBJ2-1; either TRBD1 or TRBD2 may fit D (6 bases each). Trimming cost V 0 bases and J 0 bases, with 12 bases left between them. Germline V gives CDR1 LGHNT, CDR2 FRNRAP. The CDR3 contains 17 residues. The CDR3 nucleotides are TGTGCTAGTGGTTTGGTACTAGGGGGGTCCTCCTACAATGAGCAGTTCTTC. This sequence encodes CASGLVLGGSSYNEQFF. Full variable domain (outside the CDR3, taken from reference TRBV12-5 and TRBJ2-1): DARVTQTPRHKVTEMGQEVTMRCQPILGHNTVFWYRQTMMQGLELLAYFRNRAPLDDSGMPKDRFSAEMPDATLATLKIQPSEPRDSAVYFCASGLVLGGSSYNEQFFGPGTRLTVL.

This chain joins TRBV9 and TRBJ2-7; TRBD2 might be the D (5 bases). V was cut by 2 bases and J by 3 bases, with 9 bases left in between. Germline CDR1 is SGDLS and CDR2 is YYNGEE. The CDR3 is 13 residues long. The DNA of the CDR3 is TGTGCCAGCAGCGTTAGGAGCGGCTACGAGCAGTACTTC. Translating gives CASSVRSGYEQYF. Full variable domain (rest looked up from reference TRBV9 and TRBJ2-7): DSGVTQTPKHLITATGQRVTLRCSPRSGDLSVYWYQQSLDQGLQFLIQYYNGEERAKGNILERFSAQQFPDLHSELNLSSLELGDSALYFCASSVRSGYEQYFGPGTRLTVT.

The genes are TRBV19 and TRBJ2-1, with D uncertain. The germline gives CDR1 LNHDA, CDR2 SQIVND (reference sequence). V was shortened by 6 bases and J by 3 bases, with 3 bases between the two germline ends. This CDR3 is built from 11 residues. The CDR3 bases are TGTGCCAGTAGGATCTACAATGAGCAGTTCTTC. Translation gives CASRIYNEQFF.

The chain couples TRBV9 to TRBJ2-7; D is uncertain. The CDR3 has 12 amino acids. CDR1 SGDLS and CDR2 YYNGEE come from the germline V gene. The ends were cut back, 4 bases at V and 4 bases at J, with 9 bases in the middle. CDR3 protein: CASSTTPYEQYF. The CDR3, as DNA: TGTGCCAGCAGCACAACCCCTTACGAGCAGTACTTC.

The chain links TRBV6-5 to TRBJ2-6, with 7 bases identical to TRBD1. This CDR3 is built from 15 residues. The trim removed 6 bases at V and 11 bases at J, leaving 13 bases unmatched. Germline CDR1 reads MNHEY; CDR2 reads SVGAGI. Written as DNA, the CDR3 is TGTGCCAGCAGGTTATGGACAGGTATTCAGGACGTCCTGACTTTC. This codes for CASRLWTGIQDVLTF.